This TCR beta chain was sequenced in a study of blood T cell repertoires in COVID-19. V gave up 5 bases and J gave up 1 base, with 11 bases separating them. Per germline, CDR1 KGHSH and CDR2 LQKENI. The CDR3 is 14 amino acids. TCRdb's copy holds only in-frame clones and misses some; the assay was immunoSEQ multiplex PCR. The sample consists of around 140,000 clones, roughly 89% of them appearing once. The chain has TRBV18 and TRBJ1-1, with TRBD1 as a possible D gene (6 bases). The source is a man aged 60 to 69 with COVID-19, enrolled during active disease. Sequencing was done on a sample of peripheral blood. The CDR3 DNA reads as TGTGCCAGCTCAGAACAGGGTAGGAACACTGAAGCTTTCTTT. It specifies CASSEQGRNTEAFF.